The present entry profiles one T cell receptor beta chain with its context. Its antigen remains unknown. These data originate in a study of beta chain features in type 1 diabetes. As for the study in general: The patients were much like the healthy donors in age, gender and cell yields. The study, taken as a whole, reports: For Type 1 diabetes patients, all four CD4+ subsets carried TCRB CDR3s that were moderately but significantly shorter.

Every isolated RNA sample was fully reverse transcribed, so sequencing captured expressed TCRB transcripts. Sequencing used immunoSEQ multiplex PCR; TCRdb keeps in-frame clones, though not all of them. The repertoire has 850,000 to 900,000 clones, about a sixth of them found once; the top ten carry around 0.02%. The V gene lost 8 bases and the J gene lost 1 base, with 18 bases spanning the gap. The CDR3 is 16 amino acids. The TCR originated in a woman between 18 and 30 years old in good health. Sequenced sample: naive CD4+ T cells from blood. The genes are TRBV23-1 and TRBJ1-5, with D possibly matching TRBD1 (6 bases). TRBV23-1 is an ORF, and what it does is uncertain. Here the CDR3 reads CASGSTVQGSNQPQHF. The CDR3 DNA sequence: TGCGCCAGCGGTTCCACCGTACAGGGAAGCAATCAGCCCCAGCATTTT.